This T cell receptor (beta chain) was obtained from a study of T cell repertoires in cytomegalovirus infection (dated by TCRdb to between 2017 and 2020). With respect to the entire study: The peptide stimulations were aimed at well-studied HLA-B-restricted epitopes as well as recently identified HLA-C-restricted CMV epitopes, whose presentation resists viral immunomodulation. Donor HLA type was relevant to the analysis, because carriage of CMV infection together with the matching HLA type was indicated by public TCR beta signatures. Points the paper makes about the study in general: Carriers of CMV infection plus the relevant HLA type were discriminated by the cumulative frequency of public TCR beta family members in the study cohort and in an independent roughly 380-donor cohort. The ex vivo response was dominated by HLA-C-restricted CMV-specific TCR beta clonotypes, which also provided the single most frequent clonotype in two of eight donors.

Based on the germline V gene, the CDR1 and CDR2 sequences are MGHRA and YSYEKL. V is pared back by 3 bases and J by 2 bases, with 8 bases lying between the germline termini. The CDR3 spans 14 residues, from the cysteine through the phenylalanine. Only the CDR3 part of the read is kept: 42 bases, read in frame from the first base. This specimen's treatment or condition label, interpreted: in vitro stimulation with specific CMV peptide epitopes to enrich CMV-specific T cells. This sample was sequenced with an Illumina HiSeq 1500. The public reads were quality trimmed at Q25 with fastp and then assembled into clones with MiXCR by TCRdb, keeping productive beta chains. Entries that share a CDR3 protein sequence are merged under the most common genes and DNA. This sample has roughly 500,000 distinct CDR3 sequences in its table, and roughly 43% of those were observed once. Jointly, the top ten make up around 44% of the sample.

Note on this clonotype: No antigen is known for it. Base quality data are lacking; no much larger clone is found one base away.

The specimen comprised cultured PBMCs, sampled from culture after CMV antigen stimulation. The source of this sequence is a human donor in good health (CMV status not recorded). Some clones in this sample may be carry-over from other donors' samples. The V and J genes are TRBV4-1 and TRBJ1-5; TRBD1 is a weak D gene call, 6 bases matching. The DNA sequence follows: TGCGCCAGCAGCCAGCGACAGGGCAATCAGCCCCAGCATTTT. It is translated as CASSQRQGNQPQHF.